The source of this TCR beta chain is a study of blood T cell repertoires in COVID-19. The germline gives CDR1 MNHEY, CDR2 SVGEGT. CDR3 length equals 12 residues. V lost 4 bases to trimming and J lost 6 bases, with 6 bases between them. Recovered Cohort 3 donors showed two negative PCRs, clearance, or symptom resolution. A few counts support this clone. Data came from immunoSEQ multiplex PCR; TCRdb stores just in-frame clones and leaves some out. This sample carries approximately 160,000 clones, more than 75% of them seen once, and the ten largest clones take 4.5% to 7.5%. This clonotype was sampled from a man aged 40-49 years who had recovered from COVID-19. The V and J genes are TRBV6-2 or TRBV6-3 and TRBJ2-2, with D unresolved. Material for sequencing was PBMCs or T cells enriched from blood (not recorded which). The CDR3 nucleotides read TGTGCCAGCAGTTTTTTCGCCGGGGAGCTGTTTTTT. Amino acids: CASSFFAGELFF.